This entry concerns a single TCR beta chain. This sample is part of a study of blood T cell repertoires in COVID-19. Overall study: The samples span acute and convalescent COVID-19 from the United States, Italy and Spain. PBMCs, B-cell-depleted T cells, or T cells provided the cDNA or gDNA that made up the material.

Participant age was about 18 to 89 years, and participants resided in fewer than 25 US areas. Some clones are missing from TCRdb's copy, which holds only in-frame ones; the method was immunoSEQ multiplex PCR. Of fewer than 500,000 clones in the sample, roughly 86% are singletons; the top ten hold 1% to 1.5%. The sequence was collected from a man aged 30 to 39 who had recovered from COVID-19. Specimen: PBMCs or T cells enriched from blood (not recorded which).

CDR3 amino acids: CASSLTGALAGELFF. In nucleotides, the CDR3 is TGTGCCAGCAGCTTAACAGGGGCCTTAGCCGGGGAGCTGTTTTTT. The chain combines TRBV7-9 with TRBJ2-2; 7 nucleotides match TRBD1. CDR1 and CDR2 (germline): SEHNR, FQNEAQ (reference sequence). The J segment lost 6 bases and the V segment lost 2 bases, leaving 6 bases of the junction unmatched. This CDR3 spans 15 amino acids.